Shown below are 26 T cell receptor beta chains from a single sample sequenced in a study of blood T cell repertoires in COVID-19. Sequenced by immunoSEQ multiplex PCR; TCRdb stores in-frame clones only, minus some. The data show about 170,000 clones, with about four fifths seen just once and roughly a tenth held by the top ten. The sample taken for sequencing was peripheral blood. The receptors here all came from a man between 65 and 85 years old with active or convalescent COVID-19.

This sequence joins TRBV5-4 and TRBJ1-3; 9 bases fit TRBD1. This CDR3 is built from 13 residues. After removal of 5 bases from V and 8 bases from J, the junction contained 5 bases not matched to a gene. Germline V gene data show CDR1 as SGHNT and CDR2 as YYREEE (reference sequence). The CDR3: CASSSDRGYTIYF. Written as DNA, the CDR3 is TGTGCCAGCAGTTCCGACAGGGGGTACACCATATATTTT.

The CDR3 region is CATSRSRQGILPSSGANVLTF. The CDR3 nucleotides are TGTGCCACCAGCAGAAGTCGGCAGGGAATATTGCCGTCCTCTGGGGCCAACGTCCTGACTTTC. J is TRBJ2-6 and V is TRBV15; D may be TRBD1 (5 bases). Germline V CDR1 and CDR2: LNHNV, YYDKDF (reference sequence). The CDR3 length is 21 residues. The germline V and J ends were trimmed by 2 bases and 0 bases, with 23 bases remaining between them.

The rearrangement joins TRBV5-4 to TRBJ2-5; TRBD2 aligns across 9 bases. The CDR3 has 15 amino acids. Germline values: CDR1 SGHNT, CDR2 YYREEE (reference sequence). The ends lost 4 bases at V and 5 bases at J; junction bases unmatched: 9. The CDR3 sequence is CASSMGGTSPETQYF. As DNA, the CDR3 is TGTGCCAGCAGCATGGGTGGGACTAGCCCCGAGACCCAGTACTTC. The whole variable domain, remainder taken from reference TRBV5-4 and TRBJ2-5, is ETGVTQSPTHLIKTRGQQVTLRCSSQSGHNTVSWYQQALGQGPQFIFQYYREEENGRGNFPPRFSGLQFPNYSSELNVNALELDDSALYLCASSMGGTSPETQYFGPGTRLLVL.

The CDR3 reads CASSSQGDGYTF. CDR3 DNA: TGCGCCAGCAGCTCACAGGGAGATGGCTACACCTTC. V is TRBV5-1 and J is TRBJ1-2; a possible D gene is TRBD1 (6 bases). This CDR3 is built from 12 residues. V was trimmed by 3 bases and J by 6 bases, leaving 9 bases between them. CDR1 is SGHRS, CDR2 YFSETQ, per germline.

V and J are TRBV3-1 (or the pseudogene TRBV3-2) and TRBJ2-2, with TRBD2 as a possible D gene (6 bases). The CDR3 extends over 15 amino acids. Germline-derived CDR1 and CDR2 are LGHDT and YNNKEL (reference sequence). V lost 7 bases and J 0 bases, leaving 12 bases between the germline ends. In DNA, the CDR3 is TGTGCCAGCACCTCCGGGACTCCGAACACCGGGGAGCTGTTTTTT. This translates into CASTSGTPNTGELFF.

This sequence joins TRBV6-5 and TRBJ2-7; possible D gene TRBD2, 6 bases. Per germline, CDR1 MNHEY and CDR2 SVGAGI. The CDR3 loop spans 14 amino acids. The V and J ends lost 6 bases and 0 bases respectively, with 12 bases between them. Written as DNA, the CDR3 is TGTGCCAGCAGCCTCTCCGGGAGCTCCTACGAGCAGTACTTC. Encoded protein: CASSLSGSSYEQYF.

This chain uses TRBV4-3 with TRBJ2-1; D gene uncertain. The CDR3 is made up of 14 amino acids. The V and J ends lost 2 bases and 4 bases respectively, with 9 bases between them. The germline V gene has CDR1 LGHNA and CDR2 YSLEER. CDR3 protein: CASSQYNKYNEQFF. The CDR3 DNA sequence: TGCGCCAGCAGCCAATATAACAAATACAATGAGCAGTTCTTC.

This clone was found once. The rearrangement joins TRBV7-9 to TRBJ1-3; tentatively, D is TRBD1 (6 bases). CDR1 is SEHNR, CDR2 FQNEAQ, per germline (reference sequence). V was clipped by 3 bases and J by 2 bases, with 14 bases between them. This CDR3 is built from 16 residues. CDR3 in amino acids: CASSFDRTGPGNTIYF. The DNA of the CDR3 is TGTGCCAGCAGCTTCGACAGGACGGGGCCTGGAAACACCATATATTTT.

The rearrangement links TRBV11-3 to TRBJ1-6; D is perhaps TRBD1 (6 bases). Trimming stripped 1 base from V and 9 bases from J, with 10 bases between. The CDR3 runs 14 residues. Per germline, CDR1 SGHNT and CDR2 YENEEA. CDR3 sequence reads: CASSLGGPISPLHF. The CDR3, as DNA: TGTGCCAGCAGCTTAGGGGGGCCAATTTCACCCCTCCACTTT.

The V call is TRBV4-3, the J call TRBJ2-2; D is unresolved. CDR1 is LGHNA, CDR2 YSLEER, per germline. This CDR3 region has 13 residues. V shed 4 bases and J shed 6 bases, with 9 bases lying between them. As DNA, the CDR3 is TGCGCCAGCAGCCCCCTAGTCCCCGGGGAGCTGTTTTTT. This sequence encodes CASSPLVPGELFF.

This chain's CDR3 is CASSLSGLEDTQYF. In nucleotides, the CDR3 is TGTGCCAGCAGCTTGTCAGGGTTGGAAGATACGCAGTATTTT. This rearrangement joins TRBV5-5 to TRBJ2-3, with a weak D call TRBD1 (5 bases). Trimming removed 1 base at V and 5 bases at J, with 11 bases between. CDR1 and CDR2 from the germline V gene are SGHKS and YYEKEE (reference sequence). There are 14 residues in the CDR3.

The chain links TRBV7-2 to TRBJ1-5, with D possibly being TRBD1 (5 bases). Germline V CDR1 and CDR2: SGHTA, FQGNSA. The V end was cut by 0 bases, the J end by 2 bases, with 5 bases between. This CDR3 comprises 14 residues. The CDR3 region is CASSLAGGNQPQHF. The CDR3 coding sequence is TGTGCCAGCAGCTTAGCAGGGGGCAATCAGCCCCAGCATTTT.

This chain uses TRBV18 with TRBJ2-7, with TRBD2 identical over 10 bases. The CDR3 extends over 16 amino acids. Germline lookup yields CDR1 KGHSH and CDR2 LQKENI. Trimming cost V 2 bases and J 0 bases; bases outside gene matches: 4. CDR3 sequence reads: CASSPTLAGPSYEQYF. As DNA, the CDR3 is TGTGCCAGCTCACCAACACTAGCGGGACCCTCCTACGAGCAGTACTTC.

The chain employs TRBV7-2 and TRBJ2-1, with TRBD2 matching over 10 bases. V was pared by 5 bases and J by 1 base, with 5 bases of the junction left unmatched. The germline gives CDR1 SGHTA, CDR2 FQGNSA. The CDR3 is made up of 16 amino acids. CDR3 loop: CASSPLAGGSYNEQFF. The CDR3 DNA sequence: TGTGCCAGCAGCCCCTTAGCGGGAGGATCCTACAATGAGCAGTTCTTC.

This rearrangement joins TRBV5-1 to TRBJ2-3; tentatively, D is TRBD1 (5 bases). Germline CDR1 and CDR2: SGHRS and YFSETQ. Trimming stripped 4 bases from V and 0 bases from J, with 12 bases between. The CDR3 sequence is 15 residues long. The DNA for the CDR3 is TGCGCCAGCAGCCGAGACAGCCAAAGCACAGATACGCAGTATTTT. Its translation is CASSRDSQSTDTQYF. The full variable domain, in which reference TRBV5-1 and TRBJ2-3 provide the parts outside the CDR3, is KAGVTQTPRYLIKTRGQQVTLSCSPISGHRSVSWYQQTPGQGLQFLFEYFSETQRNKGNFPGRFSGRQFSNSRSEMNVSTLELGDSALYLCASSRDSQSTDTQYFGPGTRLTVL.

The chain carries TRBV5-1 and TRBJ1-2; the D gene is possibly TRBD1 (5 bases). Germline values: CDR1 SGHRS, CDR2 YFSETQ. Trimming stripped 4 bases from V and 8 bases from J, with 18 bases between. The CDR3 contains 14 residues. The CDR3 here is CASSLQTVLRGYTF. DNA of the CDR3: TGCGCCAGCAGCCTTCAGACAGTACTACGGGGCTACACCTTC.

The rearrangement uses TRBV6-5 and TRBJ1-1; TRBD1 matches at 7 bases. Unmatched junction bases numbered 6, after V lost 4 bases and J lost 4 bases. The CDR3 is made up of 14 amino acids. CDR1 and CDR2 (germline): MNHEY, SVGAGI. CDR3 bases: TGTGCCAGCAGTTGGAAACAGGGGACCACTGAAGCTTTCTTT. Amino acids: CASSWKQGTTEAFF.

This chain links TRBV5-1 with TRBJ2-3; 13 nucleotides agree with TRBD2. Per germline, CDR1 SGHRS and CDR2 YFSETQ. The CDR3 is made up of 24 amino acids. V lost 1 base, J lost 1 base, and 24 bases stayed unmatched. CDR3 in DNA: TGCGCCAGCAGCTTGACCTGGGCGGGTCGGACTAGCGGGAGTCTGGGTTTGGGCACAGATACGCAGTATTTT. The encoded protein is CASSLTWAGRTSGSLGLGTDTQYF.

This clone was detected only a few times. The chain combines TRBV5-1 with TRBJ2-3; 7 bases agree with TRBD1. In germline, CDR1 is SGHRS, CDR2 YFSETQ. The CDR3 has 14 amino acids. Losses at the gene ends were 7 bases for V and 2 bases for J; bases not matched to a gene: 7. CDR3 bases: TGCGCCAGCCGGAAAGGACAGGACACAGATACGCAGTATTTT. The encoded protein is CASRKGQDTDTQYF. Full variable domain (remainder filled in from reference TRBV5-1 and TRBJ2-3): KAGVTQTPRYLIKTRGQQVTLSCSPISGHRSVSWYQQTPGQGLQFLFEYFSETQRNKGNFPGRFSGRQFSNSRSEMNVSTLELGDSALYLCASRKGQDTDTQYFGPGTRLTVL.

The chain joins TRBV20-1 to TRBJ1-4; D is unresolved. CDR1 is DFQATT and CDR2 is SNEGSKA in the germline V gene (reference sequence). This CDR3 is 15 amino acids long. V was pared by 3 bases and J by 0 bases, with 11 bases between. CDR3 nucleotides: TGCAGTGCTAGTCTTAGTACTGCAACTAATGAAAAACTGTTTTTT. The encoded protein is CSASLSTATNEKLFF.

The sample holds many counts of this clone. This sequence joins TRBV7-9 and TRBJ2-7; 9 bases match TRBD1. Germline trimming cut 4 bases from V and 7 bases from J; bases unmatched to any gene: 11. The CDR3 extends over 15 amino acids. CDR1 and CDR2 (germline): SEHNR, FQNEAQ (reference sequence). CDR3 nucleotide sequence: TGTGCCAGCAGCTCCCGCCGGGACAGGGTCCGGGAGCAGTACTTC. The encoded protein is CASSSRRDRVREQYF.

The V call is TRBV5-1, the J call TRBJ1-1; TRBD1 matches at 7 bases. The CDR3 has 14 residues. Losses at the gene ends were 1 base for V and 5 bases for J; bases not matched to a gene: 5. Germline assignment: CDR1 SGHRS and CDR2 YFSETQ. CDR3 in amino acids: CASSLYSGGTEAFF. The CDR3, as DNA: TGCGCCAGCAGCTTGTATTCAGGGGGGACTGAAGCTTTCTTT.

The table lists this clone with a count of one. Here the CDR3 reads CASSPGEVYGYTF. The CDR3, as DNA: TGTGCCAGCAGCCCAGGGGAAGTCTATGGCTACACCTTC. V usage is TRBV6-2 or TRBV6-3 and J usage is TRBJ1-2; TRBD1 might be the D (6 bases). Trimming took off 6 bases at V and 4 bases at J, with 12 bases between the two ends. CDR1 and CDR2 (germline): MNHEY, SVGEGT. The CDR3 loop spans 13 amino acids.

CDR3 region: CASSIETGYGYTF. The CDR3 region has the DNA TGTGCCAGTAGTATAGAGACGGGTTATGGCTACACCTTC. The gene calls are TRBV19 and TRBJ1-2; D remains ambiguous. Germline V gives CDR1 LNHDA, CDR2 SQIVND (reference sequence). The CDR3 loop spans 13 amino acids. V lost 0 bases and J 5 bases, leaving 7 bases between the germline ends. Using reference TRBV19 and TRBJ1-2 for the parts outside the CDR3, the full variable domain is DGGITQSPKYLFRKEGQNVTLSCEQNLNHDAMYWYRQDPGQGLRLIYYSQIVNDFQKGDIAEGYSVSREKKESFPLTVTSAQKNPTAFYLCASSIETGYGYTFGSGTRLTVV.

The CDR3 protein is CASSEGRQGNQPQHF. CDR3 DNA sequence: TGTGCCAGCAGTGAGGGAAGACAGGGCAATCAGCCCCAGCATTTT. The V call is TRBV25-1, the J call TRBJ1-5; D may be TRBD1 (6 bases). CDR1 MGHDK and CDR2 SYGVNS come from the germline V gene. The ends were cut back, 3 bases at V and 2 bases at J, with 11 bases in the middle. The CDR3 extends over 15 amino acids.

This clone has more than one count but fewer than ten. The chain carries TRBV18 and TRBJ2-3; tentatively, D is TRBD2 (6 bases). Germline-derived CDR1 and CDR2 are KGHSH and LQKENI. The CDR3 totals 15 residues. The V and J ends lost 8 bases and 3 bases respectively, with 18 bases between them. The DNA for the CDR3 is TGTGCCAGCCGCCTCACTAGCAGCCGAACAGATACGCAGTATTTT. This sequence encodes CASRLTSSRTDTQYF.